The rows below give T cell receptor beta chains drawn from one sample of a study of blood T cell repertoires in COVID-19. Libraries were prepared by immunoSEQ multiplex PCR; TCRdb keeps only in-frame clonotypes and omits some of them. The profile shows roughly 250,000 clones, 88% of them singletons. The specimen was peripheral blood. These TCRs come from a man in his sixties who had recovered from COVID-19. The CDR3 runs from the conserved cysteine through the conserved F or W. D genes are given only for firm matches. Clone sizes are given selectively: once, few, many, or a class where the clone is expanded.

size	V	J	D	length	CDR3	DNA
NA	TRBV7-2	TRBJ1-2	NA	12	CASSWVAYGYTF	TGTGCCAGCAGCTGGGTAGCCTATGGCTACACCTTC
NA	TRBV5-5	TRBJ2-7	NA	15	CASRRDREPNYEQYF	TGTGCCAGCAGACGTGACAGAGAACCAAACTACGAGCAGTACTTC
NA	TRBV6-5	TRBJ1-2	NA	15	CASTPTGQTNYGYTF	TGTGCCAGCACCCCTACAGGGCAGACTAACTATGGCTACACCTTC
NA	TRBV5-1	TRBJ1-1	NA	15	CASSSPGRENTEAFF	TGCGCCAGCAGCTCCCCCGGCAGGGAGAACACTGAAGCTTTCTTT
NA	TRBV29-1	TRBJ1-1	NA	15	CSVDYEVARDTEAFF	TGCAGCGTTGATTACGAGGTGGCCCGCGACACTGAAGCTTTCTTT
NA	TRBV30	TRBJ1-1	TRBD1	11	CAGTGWAEAFF	TGTGCCGGGACAGGGTGGGCCGAAGCTTTCTTT
NA	TRBV6-5	TRBJ2-3	NA	15	CATREGGASTDTQYF	TGTGCCACGAGGGAGGGGGGTGCTAGCACAGATACGCAGTATTTT
NA	TRBV2	TRBJ2-7	TRBD1	16	CATVARGQGAGNEQYF	TGTGCCACGGTCGCGAGGGGACAGGGGGCGGGTAACGAGCAGTACTTC
NA	TRBV27	TRBJ1-2	NA	15	CASSLKGQANYGYTF	TGTGCCAGCAGTTTAAAGGGGCAAGCTAACTATGGCTACACCTTC
once	TRBV10-3	TRBJ1-6	TRBD1	16	CAISDPGGTYNSPLHF	TGTGCCATCAGTGACCCAGGGGGTACCTATAATTCACCCCTCCACTTT
NA	TRBV5-1	TRBJ2-3	NA	15	CASIDRDSRRDTQYF	TGCGCCAGCATCGACCGGGACTCTAGGAGGGATACGCAGTATTTT
NA	TRBV6-7	TRBJ1-5	TRBD1	13	CATRDRVNQPQHF	TGTGCCACCCGGGACAGGGTAAATCAGCCCCAGCATTTT
NA	TRBV5-1	TRBJ1-3	TRBD1	16	CASSLGGQGTGNTIYF	TGCGCCAGCAGCTTGGGCGGACAGGGCACTGGAAACACCATATATTTT
NA	TRBV15	TRBJ2-3	NA	12	CATSREVRGQYF	TGTGCCACCAGCAGAGAGGTCAGGGGCCAGTATTTT
few	TRBV5-4	TRBJ1-6	NA	15	CASSQQGNHNSPLHF	TGTGCCAGCAGCCAACAGGGAAACCATAATTCACCCCTCCACTTT
NA	TRBV21-1	TRBJ2-5	NA	21	CASSKVRGTGNNPLPQETQYF	TGTGCCAGCAGCAAAGTAAGGGGGACAGGGAACAACCCTCTCCCTCAAGAGACCCAGTACTTC
NA	TRBV7-3	TRBJ2-2	NA	15	CASSPGLYNTGELFF	TGTGCCAGCAGCCCTGGACTCTATAACACCGGGGAGCTGTTTTTT
NA	TRBV4-2	TRBJ1-5	TRBD1	17	CASSQELRGRNNQPQHF	TGTGCCAGCAGCCAAGAACTCAGGGGGCGAAACAATCAGCCCCAGCATTTT
NA	TRBV10-1	TRBJ2-1	NA	15	CASTTRPGRPNEQFF	TGCGCCAGCACCACAAGGCCAGGGAGGCCCAATGAGCAGTTCTTC
once	TRBV9	TRBJ1-2	NA	8	CASSVSAF	TGTGCCAGCAGCGTTAGCGCCTTC
NA	TRBV19	TRBJ2-7	NA	14	CASSPQGGAYEQYF	TGTGCCAGTAGTCCACAGGGGGGGGCCTACGAGCAGTACTTC
NA	TRBV6-2/TRBV6-3	TRBJ1-3	NA	13	CASSYSRGNTIYF	TGTGCCAGCAGTTACTCGCGTGGAAACACCATATATTTT
NA	TRBV30	TRBJ1-5	NA	18	CAWSAGWWEGTSNQPQHF	TGTGCCTGGAGTGCCGGGTGGTGGGAGGGCACGAGCAATCAGCCCCAGCATTTT
NA	TRBV29-1	TRBJ2-7	NA	10	CSVEADEQYF	TGCAGCGTTGAAGCCGACGAGCAGTACTTC
NA	TRBV11-2	TRBJ1-3	TRBD1	15	CASSFDRDSRSTIYF	TGTGCCAGCAGCTTCGACCGGGACAGCAGATCCACCATATATTTT